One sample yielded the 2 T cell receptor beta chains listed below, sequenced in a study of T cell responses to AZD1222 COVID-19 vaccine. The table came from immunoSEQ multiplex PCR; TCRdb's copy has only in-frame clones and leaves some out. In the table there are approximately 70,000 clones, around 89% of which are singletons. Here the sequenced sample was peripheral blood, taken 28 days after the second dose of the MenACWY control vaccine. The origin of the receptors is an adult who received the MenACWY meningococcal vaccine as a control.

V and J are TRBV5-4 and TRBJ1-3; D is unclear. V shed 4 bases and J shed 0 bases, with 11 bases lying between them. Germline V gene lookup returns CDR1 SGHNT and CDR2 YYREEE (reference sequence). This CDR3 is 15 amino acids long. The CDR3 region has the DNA TGTGCCAGCAGCCTCGTCGGCGGCTCTGGAAACACCATATATTTT. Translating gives CASSLVGGSGNTIYF.

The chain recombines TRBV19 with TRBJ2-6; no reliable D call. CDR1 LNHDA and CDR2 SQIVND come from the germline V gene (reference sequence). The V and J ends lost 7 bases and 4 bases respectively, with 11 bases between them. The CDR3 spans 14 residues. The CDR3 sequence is CASKAGGGANVLTF. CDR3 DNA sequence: TGTGCCAGTAAGGCAGGCGGCGGGGCCAACGTCCTGACTTTC.